This paragraph covers one TCR beta chain sequence. Its antigen remains unidentified. Qualities for individual bases were not recorded, and no much larger clone is one base off. TCRbeta CDR3 regions were amplified from genomic DNA using the immunoSEQ Assay, a bias-controlled multiplex PCR. In the source study's methods: The number of nucleated cells in each sample was estimated from the amplification of reference gene primers within the assay. Sequence reads were collapsed and filtered to measure the absolute abundance of every unique TCRbeta CDR3 rearrangement. Productive Simpson clonality was computed per sample as the square root of Simpson's diversity index over productive rearrangements. TCRdb carries this immuneACCESS record with in-frame sequences only. Its versions omit some clonotypes, under half of them owing to an unresolved V gene in the studies checked, with the rest unexplained. Clone size and V and J calls were adopted from that table, with D and trimming inferred from the DNA. The sample has 55,000 to 65,000 clones on record, 89% of them singletons. 43% of the sample goes to the ten largest clones.

One collaborating source in Seattle enrolled patients while the patients were actively infected and followed the patients over time throughout the course of disease. The collaborating institutions used their own protocols to collect whole blood in K2EDTA tubes. For TCRbeta analysis, collaborators shipped samples in one of three forms: frozen whole blood, isolated PBMCs, or DNA extracted from either of those sample types. The CDR3 contains 13 residues, cysteine and phenylalanine counted. Only CDR3 DNA remains: 39 bases, in frame from the first base. CDR1 SNHLY and CDR2 FYNNEI are derived from the germline V gene. V is cut back by 6 bases and J by 6 bases, with 6 bases in the junction unmatched. The data are from a study of blood T cell repertoires in COVID-19 (dated by TCRdb to about 2020). In terms of the full investigation: Collaborator samples came from the United States, Italy and Spain and covered acute and convalescent phases of COVID-19. Samples were obtained from the ongoing ImmuneRACE study (first 160 participants) and from some 1,300 subjects provided by 6 global collaborators. The prospective study material was composed of cDNA or gDNA derived from T cells, B-cell-depleted T cells, or PBMCs. The repertoires were released in a freely available public database intended as a resource for research on the immune response to SARS-CoV-2. The dataset comprised deeply sampled blood TCRbeta repertoires from subjects exposed to, actively infected with, or recovered from COVID-19. HLA class I and class II types, where available, came from metadata supplied by the sample provider rather than from assay-based typing. The sample metadata nearly always contained a de-identified subject ID, COVID-19 status, age in years and sex.

On the study overall, not on this receptor specifically: The quantity of clinical and demographic metadata differed by source and by participant and was supplied without curation.

Sequenced sample: peripheral blood. The rearranged segments are TRBV2 and TRBJ1-2; TRBD1 lines up with 8 middle nucleotides. This receptor was obtained from a woman aged 55-70 years with COVID-19, enrolled during active disease. The CDR3: CASRVSGGDGYTF. The nucleotide sequence reads as follows: TGTGCCAGCAGGGTTTCAGGGGGCGATGGCTACACCTTC.